This TCR beta chain was recorded in a study of STAT5B mutations in CD4+ large granular lymphocyte leukemia. Study observations and caveats: Without putative leukemic clones, patient CD4-sorted repertoires remained more clonal than healthy CD4+ repertoires. Compared with healthy controls (2/35), patient top clones favored TRBV06 (8/27).

Comment on this clone: Antigen: not known.

The germline gives CDR1 SGHRS, CDR2 YFSETQ. The ends were cut back, 3 bases at V and 5 bases at J, with 9 bases in the middle. CDR3 length: 12 residues. The table came from immunoSEQ multiplex PCR; TCRdb's copy has only in-frame clones and leaves some out. The sample records 32,000 or so clones, about 82% being singletons. Material: CD4+ T cells from blood buffy coats. The sequence came from a human donor in good health. The genes are TRBV5-1 and TRBJ2-7; D gene ambiguous. CDR3 in amino acids: CASSSSVHEQYF. The DNA for the CDR3 is TGCGCCAGCAGCTCCTCAGTCCACGAGCAGTACTTC.